What follows are 27 T cell receptor beta chains derived from one specimen sequenced in a study of cytotoxic CD8 clonotypes in ibrutinib-treated CLL. Produced via immunoSEQ multiplex PCR; TCRdb's table is partial and in-frame only. The table records about 140,000 clones, approximately 80% of them present only once. Source: PBMCs, taken after 12 months of ibrutinib treatment. Every receptor here comes from a human donor with chronic lymphocytic leukemia.

The chain links TRBV5-8 to TRBJ2-1, with D unresolved. V shed 1 base and J shed 3 bases, with 5 bases lying between them. The CDR3 totals 13 residues. Germline V gene lookup returns CDR1 SGHTS and CDR2 YDEGEE. CDR3 nucleotide sequence: TGTGCCAGCAGCTTGAGAGTCTACAATGAGCAGTTCTTC. As protein: CASSLRVYNEQFF.

The CDR3 here is CASSSAYEQYF. The CDR3 bases are TGCGCCAGCAGCTCCGCCTACGAGCAGTACTTC. The J gene is TRBJ2-7, the V gene TRBV5-1; D is ambiguous. The germline gives CDR1 SGHRS, CDR2 YFSETQ. The length of the CDR3 is 11 residues. V was pared by 3 bases and J by 2 bases, with 3 bases between.

V usage is TRBV5-4 and J usage is TRBJ1-6; 7 bases line up with TRBD1. The CDR3 extends over 16 amino acids. Germline lookup yields CDR1 SGHNT and CDR2 YYREEE (reference sequence). V trimming: 2 bases; J trimming: 0 bases; junction bases outside the gene matches: 2. The CDR3 DNA follows: TGTGCCAGCAGCTTCGGACAGGACTCCTATAATTCACCCCTCCACTTT. It translates to CASSFGQDSYNSPLHF.

The CDR3 DNA reads TGTGCCAGCAGTGAACAGGGGGGCAGGCTGACCGGGGAGCTGTTTTTT. Translation gives CASSEQGGRLTGELFF. The chain is built from TRBV2 and TRBJ2-2, with a tentative D call TRBD1 (7 bases). The CDR3 spans 16 residues. The V end lost 2 bases, the J end lost 5 bases, and 15 bases lay between the germline ends. CDR1 SNHLY and CDR2 FYNNEI come from the germline V gene.

This clone occurred a few times. One end of the junction fails to match germline, which may point to a read error. The J gene is TRBJ1-5, the V gene TRBV5-4; 7 bases are shared with TRBD1. The length of the CDR3 is 13 residues. Germline CDR1 reads SGHNT; CDR2 reads YYREEE (reference sequence). CDR3 sequence reads: CASSLDLGQLQHF. In DNA form, the CDR3 reads TGTGCCAGCAGCTTGGACTTGGGACAGCTCCAGCATTTT.

This rearrangement joins TRBV4-1 to TRBJ1-6; maybe TRBD1 (5 bases). Germline loops: CDR1 MGHRA, CDR2 YSYEKL. This CDR3 contains 18 residues. The V and J ends lost 3 bases and 4 bases respectively, with 19 bases between them. CDR3 DNA sequence: TGCGCCAGCAGCCAGCATTCGGCCGGGGGAACTTATAATTCACCCCTCCACTTT. This codes for CASSQHSAGGTYNSPLHF.

In nucleotides, the CDR3 is TGTGCCAGCAGTCGACACACTAGGGCCTACGAGCAGTACTTC. It codes for CASSRHTRAYEQYF. The gene calls are TRBV28 and TRBJ2-7, with D possibly being TRBD2 (5 bases). The CDR3 covers 14 residues. Germline lookup yields CDR1 MDHEN and CDR2 SYDVKM. Trimming cost V 5 bases and J 2 bases, with 13 bases left between them. The whole variable domain, remainder taken from reference TRBV28 and TRBJ2-7, is DVKVTQSSRYLVKRTGEKVFLECVQDMDHENMFWYRQDPGLGLRLIYFSYDVKMKEKGDIPEGYSVSREKKERFSLILESASTNQTSMYLCASSRHTRAYEQYFGPGTRLTVT.

The chain links TRBV7-9 to TRBJ2-6, with D maybe TRBD1 (5 bases). CDR3 size: 19 residues. V gave up 10 bases and J gave up 1 base, with 26 bases separating them. Germline V gene sequence: CDR1 SEHNR, CDR2 FQNEAQ (reference sequence). The CDR3 nucleotides read TGTGCCACCCCCCAGCTTCCCTTGGGGCCACGGTCTGGGGCCAACGTCCTGACTTTC. Its translation is CATPQLPLGPRSGANVLTF.

V and J are TRBV10-2 and TRBJ1-6, with 8 bases aligning to TRBD1. Germline V gene sequence: CDR1 WSHSY, CDR2 SAAADI. The J segment lost 2 bases and the V segment lost 4 bases, leaving 4 bases of the junction unmatched. The CDR3 consists of 16 residues. The CDR3 protein is CASSGGQATYNSPLHF. For the CDR3, the DNA is TGCGCCAGCAGTGGGGGACAGGCCACCTATAATTCACCCCTCCACTTT.

The chain combines TRBV6-1 with TRBJ2-2; D is ambiguous. Germline loops: CDR1 MNHNS, CDR2 SASEGT. Between the trimmed V and J ends, which lost 10 bases and 6 bases, there was a span of 15 bases. The CDR3 spans 13 residues. CDR3 bases: TGTGCCACTGACCCCCGGTATCCCGGGGAGCTGTTTTTT. Amino acids: CATDPRYPGELFF.

The chain couples TRBV27 to TRBJ2-3; 10 nucleotides align to TRBD2. This CDR3 has 15 amino acids. The J segment lost 4 bases and the V segment lost 5 bases, leaving 6 bases of the junction unmatched. CDR1 is MNHEY and CDR2 is SMNVEV in the germline V gene (reference sequence). In DNA form, the CDR3 reads TGTGCCAGCAGTACGCTAGCGGGGGCTGCAGATACGCAGTATTTT. This encodes CASSTLAGAADTQYF.

The gene calls are TRBV6-6 and TRBJ1-1; weak D call: TRBD1 (6 bases). V was cut by 10 bases and J by 6 bases, with 12 bases left in between. Per the germline V gene, CDR1 is MNHNY and CDR2 is SVGAGI (reference sequence). There are 11 residues in the CDR3. CDR3 coding DNA: TGTGCCACTATTGGACAGTCTGAAGCTTTCTTT. As protein: CATIGQSEAFF.

This rearrangement joins TRBV5-6 to TRBJ2-7; weak D call: TRBD2 (5 bases). This CDR3 contains 14 residues. Trimming pared 1 base from V and 1 base from J, leaving 9 bases between. CDR1 is SGHDT and CDR2 is YYEEEE in the germline V gene. The CDR3 DNA is TGTGCCAGCAGCTTGCAAGCGGTATCCTACGAGCAGTACTTC. This sequence encodes CASSLQAVSYEQYF. Full variable domain (rest looked up from reference TRBV5-6 and TRBJ2-7): DAGVTQSPTHLIKTRGQQVTLRCSPKSGHDTVSWYQQALGQGPQFIFQYYEEEERQRGNFPDRFSGHQFPNYSSELNVNALLLGDSALYLCASSLQAVSYEQYFGPGTRLTVT.

The gene calls are TRBV9 and TRBJ2-7; 7 bases are shared with TRBD1. Germline values: CDR1 SGDLS, CDR2 YYNGEE. The CDR3 spans 13 residues. After removal of 7 bases from V and 3 bases from J, the junction contained 7 bases not matched to a gene. The CDR3 DNA is TGTGCCAGCGGCCGTGGGGACAGCTACGAGCAGTACTTC. It codes for CASGRGDSYEQYF.

The rearrangement links TRBV19 to TRBJ1-5, with a tentative D call TRBD1 (5 bases). The CDR3 extends over 15 amino acids. Germline CDR1 reads LNHDA; CDR2 reads SQIVND (reference sequence). Trimming pared 4 bases from V and 0 bases from J, leaving 10 bases between. In nucleotides, the CDR3 is TGTGCCAGTAGTACTACAGGTTATAGCAATCAGCCCCAGCATTTT. Its translation: CASSTTGYSNQPQHF.

In DNA form, the CDR3 reads TGTGCCAGCAGCCAAGACCACAGGGAGTTTAAAAGCTCCTATAATTCACCCCTCCACTTT. This encodes CASSQDHREFKSSYNSPLHF. The chain couples TRBV4-2 to TRBJ1-6; a possible D gene is TRBD1 (6 bases). Germline CDR1 reads LGHNA; CDR2 reads YNFKEQ. Trimming cost V 0 bases and J 0 bases, with 18 bases left between them. The CDR3 is 20 amino acids.

In this sample, this clone turned up once. The chain links TRBV7-9 to TRBJ2-1; weak D call: TRBD2 (5 bases). Germline CDR1 and CDR2: SEHNR and FQNEAQ (reference sequence). CDR3 length: 15 amino acids. Trimming took off 1 base at V and 6 bases at J, with 13 bases between the two ends. CDR3: CASSLGRSPSNEQFF. The CDR3 region has the DNA TGTGCCAGCAGCTTAGGGAGGTCCCCATCCAATGAGCAGTTCTTC. Combining the CDR3 with reference TRBV7-9 and TRBJ2-1 gives the whole variable domain DTGVSQNPRHKITKRGQNVTFRCDPISEHNRLYWYRQTLGQGPEFLTYFQNEAQLEKSRLLSDRFSAERPKGSFSTLEIQRTEQGDSAMYLCASSLGRSPSNEQFFGPGTRLTVL.

The chain combines TRBV5-6 with TRBJ1-1; 8 positions agree with TRBD1. Germline V gene sequence: CDR1 SGHDT, CDR2 YYEEEE. Trimming cost V 3 bases and J 6 bases; bases outside gene matches: 1. The CDR3 sequence is 12 residues long. The CDR3 protein is CASSSRGPEAFF. In DNA form, the CDR3 reads TGTGCCAGCAGCTCCAGGGGGCCTGAAGCTTTCTTT.

The chain has TRBV7-9 and TRBJ2-7; perhaps D is TRBD1 or TRBD2 (5 bases each). The CDR3 consists of 18 residues. Germline-derived CDR1 and CDR2 are SEHNR and FQNEAQ (reference sequence). Trimming cost V 4 bases and J 4 bases, with 26 bases left between them. As DNA, the CDR3 is TGTGCCAGCAGCTCGATATCCGGGACCCCAACGGGGTTTTACGAGCAGTACTTC. Amino acid sequence: CASSSISGTPTGFYEQYF.

This chain links TRBV7-4 with TRBJ2-7; 7 bases fit TRBD1. Germline V gives CDR1 SGHVT, CDR2 SQSDAQ. The CDR3 is 13 residues long. J lost 5 bases, V lost 11 bases, and 12 bases had no gene match. CDR3 in DNA: TGTGCCTCAGCGAGGACAGGTCTCCACGAGCAGTACTTC. The encoded protein is CASARTGLHEQYF.

The chain combines TRBV27 with TRBJ2-5; D unclear. The CDR3 length is 16 residues. CDR1 is MNHEY, CDR2 SMNVEV, per germline (reference sequence). The V end was cut by 0 bases, the J end by 0 bases, with 11 bases between. CDR3 nucleotide sequence: TGTGCCAGCAGTTTATCGCCGGACGGTTACCAAGAGACCCAGTACTTC. It is translated as CASSLSPDGYQETQYF.

This clone was seen a few times. The V gene is TRBV19, the J gene TRBJ1-5; D not certain. Trimming cost V 3 bases and J 0 bases, with 9 bases left between them. The CDR3 is 15 amino acids. Germline lookup yields CDR1 LNHDA and CDR2 SQIVND (reference sequence). In nucleotides, the CDR3 is TGTGCCAGTAGTATCGGGCTTTCTAGCAATCAGCCCCAGCATTTT. This gives the protein CASSIGLSSNQPQHF.

The gene calls are TRBV5-6 and TRBJ2-6; 13 nucleotides align to TRBD2. The trim removed 1 base at V and 0 bases at J, leaving 4 bases unmatched. This CDR3 has 19 amino acids. Germline V CDR1 and CDR2: SGHDT, YYEEEE. The chain's CDR3 is CASSLRLAGGYSGANVLTF. The CDR3 region has the DNA TGTGCCAGCAGCTTGAGACTAGCGGGAGGCTACTCTGGGGCCAACGTCCTGACTTTC.

This chain uses TRBV6-5 with TRBJ2-2, with no clear D. The ends were cut back, 6 bases at V and 6 bases at J, with 11 bases in the middle. Germline V gene sequence: CDR1 MNHEY, CDR2 SVGAGI. CDR3 size: 13 residues. CDR3 loop: CASSRPRAGELFF. CDR3 DNA: TGTGCCAGCAGCCGACCTAGGGCCGGGGAGCTGTTTTTT.

This clone was detected once. In nucleotides, the CDR3 is TGTGCTAGTGGTTTGCCCACCGGGACAGGGGGCGAGCAGTACTTC. It specifies CASGLPTGTGGEQYF. This sequence joins TRBV12-5 and TRBJ2-7; the match to TRBD1 covers 11 bases. With 2 bases clipped from V and 6 bases from J, the junction kept 6 bases outside the gene matches. The CDR3 runs 15 residues. Germline CDR1 is LGHNT and CDR2 is FRNRAP.

This clone was picked up one time. The rearrangement joins TRBV7-6 to TRBJ2-7, with a weak D call TRBD2 (6 bases). V shed 5 bases and J shed 5 bases, with 13 bases lying between them. The CDR3 length is 13 residues. The germline gives CDR1 SGHVS, CDR2 FNYEAQ. The CDR3 loop reads CASSPQGGHEQYF. The CDR3 region has the DNA TGTGCCAGCAGCCCTCAGGGAGGTCACGAGCAGTACTTC.

The chain employs TRBV7-8 and TRBJ2-1, with D uncertain. V lost 6 bases to trimming and J lost 9 bases, with 9 bases between them. The CDR3 is made up of 11 amino acids. Germline V gene lookup returns CDR1 SGHVS and CDR2 FQNEAQ. CDR3 loop: CASREVSEQFF. CDR3 DNA: TGTGCCAGCAGAGAAGTAAGTGAGCAGTTCTTC.